The 24 T cell receptor beta chains given below trace back to one sample, sequenced in a study of radiotherapy plus CTLA-4 blockade in lung cancer. Libraries were prepared by immunoSEQ multiplex PCR; TCRdb keeps only in-frame clonotypes and omits some of them. The sample comprises around 40,000 clones, about 74% of which are singletons, and roughly 10% rests with the top ten. This specimen consisted of peripheral blood, obtained from a patient treated with radiotherapy plus ipilimumab. The origin of the receptors is a human donor with non-small cell lung cancer who had stable disease on radiotherapy plus ipilimumab.

The chain links TRBV6-1 to TRBJ2-1; a weak D match, TRBD1 (5 bases). The V end was cut by 3 bases, the J end by 11 bases, with 8 bases between. The CDR3 consists of 11 residues. Germline V gene data show CDR1 as MNHNS and CDR2 as SASEGT. DNA for the CDR3: TGTGCCAGCAGTGAGGGGCTCCAGCAGTTCTTC. It is translated as CASSEGLQQFF.

As DNA, the CDR3 is TGTGCCAGCAGCTCCACCTCGGCAGGGGGAGCTTTCTTT. Translated, it gives CASSSTSAGGAFF. The chain combines TRBV9 with TRBJ1-1; TRBD1 matches at 7 bases. The germline gives CDR1 SGDLS, CDR2 YYNGEE. With V trimmed by 4 bases and J by 10 bases, 10 bases remained unmatched. The CDR3 has 13 residues.

The chain couples TRBV5-5 to TRBJ1-1, with D unclear. With 7 bases removed from V and 0 bases from J, the gap between germline ends came to 16 bases. This CDR3 contains 15 residues. Germline CDR1 and CDR2: SGHKS and YYEKEE (reference sequence). The CDR3 DNA is TGTGCCAGCTCCCTTCGGGGAGCGCTGAACACTGAAGCTTTCTTT. Translating it yields CASSLRGALNTEAFF.

The rearrangement joins TRBV18 to TRBJ2-6; D not certain. This CDR3 contains 17 residues. The germline CDR1 and CDR2 sequences are KGHSH and LQKENI. The V and J ends lost 0 bases and 0 bases respectively, with 9 bases between them. The CDR3 nucleotides are TGTGCCAGCTCACCACCTTCCCTAAGCTCTGGGGCCAACGTCCTGACTTTC. Translated: CASSPPSLSSGANVLTF.

The chain couples TRBV9 to TRBJ1-3; tentatively, D is TRBD1 (5 bases). Germline CDR1 reads SGDLS; CDR2 reads YYNGEE. Between the trimmed V and J ends, which lost 0 bases and 2 bases, there was a span of 9 bases. This CDR3 region has 15 residues. In DNA form, the CDR3 reads TGTGCCAGCAGCGTAGCAGGGTCCACTGGAAACACCATATATTTT. Protein: CASSVAGSTGNTIYF. The entire variable domain, with the rest obtained from reference TRBV9 and TRBJ1-3, is as follows: DSGVTQTPKHLITATGQRVTLRCSPRSGDLSVYWYQQSLDQGLQFLIQYYNGEERAKGNILERFSAQQFPDLHSELNLSSLELGDSALYFCASSVAGSTGNTIYFGEGSWLTVV.

The chain combines TRBV7-2 with TRBJ2-1, with a possible D match to TRBD2 (6 bases). CDR3 size: 14 residues. Trimming shortened V by 0 bases and J by 4 bases, and 7 bases separated the two germline ends. Germline loops: CDR1 SGHTA, CDR2 FQGNSA. The CDR3 nucleotides are TGTGCCAGCAGCTTAGCGCGGGGATACAATGAGCAGTTCTTC. It is translated as CASSLARGYNEQFF.

This rearrangement joins TRBV19 to TRBJ2-1; no clear D gene. The germline V and J ends were trimmed by 0 bases and 3 bases, with 6 bases remaining between them. This CDR3 region has 14 residues. From germline, CDR1 is LNHDA and CDR2 SQIVND (reference sequence). In DNA, the CDR3 is TGTGCCAGTAGTATAGATCACAGCTACAATGAGCAGTTCTTC. Translated: CASSIDHSYNEQFF.

The chain uses TRBV2 and TRBJ2-1; tentative D call: TRBD1 (5 bases). This CDR3 region has 14 residues. The V and J ends lost 6 bases and 5 bases respectively, with 14 bases between them. Germline V gene data show CDR1 as SNHLY and CDR2 as FYNNEI. Here the CDR3 DNA reads TGTGCCAGCAGGAAACAGGTTTCAAACAATGAGCAGTTCTTC. Translation: CASRKQVSNNEQFF.

This rearrangement joins TRBV28 to TRBJ2-6; possible D gene TRBD1, 5 bases. This CDR3 contains 14 residues. CDR1 and CDR2 (germline): MDHEN, SYDVKM. Trimming pared 6 bases from V and 0 bases from J, leaving 6 bases between. The CDR3 DNA reads TGTGCCAGCAGCGGACACTCTGGGGCCAACGTCCTGACTTTC. This sequence encodes CASSGHSGANVLTF.

Comments on this clone: The junction departs from the called germline gene at one end, perhaps through a read error. The CDR3 spells CASSFRTGGEGIF. DNA for the CDR3: TGTGCCAGCAGCTTTAGGACAGGGGGCGAAGGGATTTTT. The chain couples TRBV7-2 to TRBJ1-4; 11 nucleotides match TRBD1. Germline loops: CDR1 SGHTA, CDR2 FQGNSA. The CDR3 consists of 13 residues.

The chain carries TRBV6-1 and TRBJ2-7, with a weak D call TRBD2 (5 bases). The CDR3 is 14 residues long. In germline, CDR1 is MNHNS, CDR2 SASEGT. Trimming removed 6 bases at V and 3 bases at J, with 15 bases between. The CDR3 DNA follows: TGTGCCAGCAGCCGAGAACATGGACTCTACGAGCAGTACTTC. Translating it yields CASSREHGLYEQYF.

This clone occurred a few times. The V call is TRBV23-1, the J call TRBJ1-5; the match to TRBD1 covers 12 bases. TRBV23-1 is recorded as an ORF, its role being uncertain. With V trimmed by 4 bases and J by 1 base, 14 bases remained unmatched. This CDR3 spans 20 amino acids. CDR3 coding DNA: TGCGCCAGCAGTCCAACCAACCGGGACAGGGGGCGAGTAAGCAATCAGCCCCAGCATTTT. The encoded protein is CASSPTNRDRGRVSNQPQHF.

The chain is built from TRBV6-5 and TRBJ1-2, with 11 bases lining up with TRBD1. CDR1 and CDR2 (germline): MNHEY, SVGAGI. CDR3 size: 16 residues. The junction had 7 bases not matched to a gene; V was cut back by 4 bases and J by 3 bases. The CDR3 here is CASSLRRTGGDYGYTF. CDR3 DNA sequence: TGTGCCAGCAGTTTAAGGAGGACAGGGGGCGACTATGGCTACACCTTC.

This clone turned up a few times. CDR3 protein: CAWSKDSHKTQNTEAFF. The CDR3 nucleotides are TGTGCCTGGAGTAAAGACAGTCACAAAACCCAGAACACTGAAGCTTTCTTT. The V call is TRBV30, the J call TRBJ1-1; tentatively, D is TRBD1 (5 bases). The CDR3 sequence is 17 residues long. The V gene lost 2 bases and the J gene lost 1 base, with 20 bases spanning the gap. Germline loops: CDR1 GTSNPN, CDR2 SVGIG (reference sequence). Combining the CDR3 with reference TRBV30 and TRBJ1-1 gives the whole variable domain SQTIHQWPATLVQPVGSPLSLECTVEGTSNPNLYWYRQAAGRGLQLLFYSVGIGQISSEVPQNLSASRPQDRQFILSSKKLLLSDSGFYLCAWSKDSHKTQNTEAFFGQGTRLTVV.

This rearrangement joins TRBV28 to TRBJ1-4; TRBD1 aligns across 8 bases. J gave up 4 bases and V 3 bases, and 4 bases lay outside the gene matches. The CDR3 totals 15 residues. In germline, CDR1 is MDHEN, CDR2 SYDVKM. The CDR3 DNA reads as TGTGCCAGCAGTTTTATCGGACAGGGTAATGAAAAACTGTTTTTT. Encoded protein: CASSFIGQGNEKLFF.

This rearrangement joins TRBV5-1 to TRBJ2-1; D call uncertain. Germline V gene lookup returns CDR1 SGHRS and CDR2 YFSETQ. This CDR3 has 11 amino acids. Trimming shortened V by 6 bases and J by 5 bases, and 6 bases separated the two germline ends. The CDR3 protein is CASNTNNEQFF. The CDR3 DNA reads TGCGCCAGCAACACAAACAATGAGCAGTTCTTC.

This chain joins TRBV19 and TRBJ1-5; D possibly corresponds to TRBD1 (5 bases). V was shortened by 6 bases and J by 7 bases, with 10 bases between the two germline ends. Germline V CDR1 and CDR2: LNHDA, SQIVND (reference sequence). The CDR3 contains 12 residues. The CDR3 nucleotides read TGTGCCAGTAGAGGGGTGAGGCAGCCCCAGCATTTT. It specifies CASRGVRQPQHF. Looking up the rest from reference TRBV19 and TRBJ1-5 gives the full variable domain: DGGITQSPKYLFRKEGQNVTLSCEQNLNHDAMYWYRQDPGQGLRLIYYSQIVNDFQKGDIAEGYSVSREKKESFPLTVTSAQKNPTAFYLCASRGVRQPQHFGDGTRLSIL.

The chain carries TRBV11-2 and TRBJ1-5; D unclear. The CDR3 spans 13 residues. Deletions cut 1 base from V and 4 bases from J, with 5 bases between. Germline-derived CDR1 and CDR2 are SGHAT and FQNNGV. CDR3 residues: CASSLGENQPQHF. CDR3 DNA: TGTGCCAGCAGCTTAGGCGAGAATCAGCCCCAGCATTTT. The full variable domain, completed using reference TRBV11-2 and TRBJ1-5, is EAGVAQSPRYKIIEKRQSVAFWCNPISGHATLYWYQQILGQGPKLLIQFQNNGVVDDSQLPKDRFSAERLKGVDSTLKIQPAKLEDSAVYLCASSLGENQPQHFGDGTRLSIL.

The chain joins TRBV19 to TRBJ2-2, with a possible D match to TRBD1 (5 bases). V was pared by 9 bases and J by 2 bases, with 13 bases between. The germline V gene has CDR1 LNHDA and CDR2 SQIVND (reference sequence). This CDR3 region has 14 residues. CDR3 region: CASLRQLNTGELFF. The CDR3 bases are TGTGCCAGCCTCCGACAGCTTAACACCGGGGAGCTGTTTTTT.

The J gene is TRBJ1-1, the V gene TRBV5-4, with 7 bases that match TRBD1. V gave up 4 bases and J gave up 3 bases; unmatched junction bases: 9. The CDR3 consists of 15 residues. Germline CDR1 SGHNT, CDR2 YYREEE (reference sequence). As DNA, the CDR3 is TGTGCCAGCAGCCCCCGACAGGGTTCGTACACTGAAGCTTTCTTT. Translated, it gives CASSPRQGSYTEAFF.

The chain carries TRBV7-9 and TRBJ2-7; 7 bases are shared with TRBD1. The V segment lost 6 bases and the J segment 2 bases; nucleotides outside the gene matches: 7. Germline V gene lookup returns CDR1 SEHNR and CDR2 FQNEAQ (reference sequence). CDR3 size: 14 residues. The CDR3 nucleotides read TGTGCCAGCAGTATACAGGGGTTCCCCTACGAGCAGTACTTC. Residues: CASSIQGFPYEQYF.

This clone was counted only a few times. The rearrangement uses TRBV19 and TRBJ2-3; 9 bases match TRBD2. The junction had 7 bases not matched to a gene; V was cut back by 6 bases and J by 0 bases. The CDR3 extends over 16 amino acids. In germline, CDR1 is LNHDA, CDR2 SQIVND (reference sequence). Written as DNA, the CDR3 is TGTGCCAGTAGCAGCTTACTAGCGGGCAGCACAGATACGCAGTATTTT. It codes for CASSSLLAGSTDTQYF.

This clone appeared a single time. The V call is TRBV9, the J call TRBJ1-2, with 11 bases that match TRBD1. This CDR3 region has 16 residues. The junction had 13 bases not matched to a gene; V was cut back by 4 bases and J by 8 bases. From germline, CDR1 is SGDLS and CDR2 YYNGEE. CDR3 residues: CASSPPPGTGGLGYTF. The CDR3 DNA follows: TGTGCCAGCAGCCCTCCTCCCGGGACAGGGGGTTTAGGCTACACCTTC.

The chain is built from TRBV7-2 and TRBJ1-1; a possible D gene is TRBD1 (6 bases). Trimming removed 4 bases from V and 4 bases from J, with 16 bases in between. The V gene's germline CDR1 is SGHTA and CDR2 FQGNSA. There are 15 residues in the CDR3. The CDR3: CASSSGVGSFTEAFF. Here the CDR3 DNA reads TGTGCCAGCAGCTCAGGGGTGGGTTCGTTCACTGAAGCTTTCTTT.